The 14 T cell receptor beta chains reported below all come from one sample, sequenced in a study of T cells after yellow fever vaccination. In TCRdb, the 5' RACE reads were re-called with MiXCR into one record per CDR3 protein. This sample yields 50,000 or so distinct CDR3 sequences, of which 6.5% to 8.5% are seen a single time; roughly a quarter belongs to the top ten. The input for sequencing was CD8+ T cells not binding an NS4B(214-222) dextramer, sorted from PBMCs, taken more than 35 days after the first yellow fever vaccination. These receptors all come from a man aged 18 to 29 who received the YFV17D yellow fever vaccine.

This clonotype was observed many times. This chain links TRBV12-3 or TRBV12-4 with TRBJ2-7; D is undetermined. V lost 1 base and J lost 4, with 11 bases in between. The CDR3 totals 14 residues. The CDR3 loop reads CASSLGTRMYEQYF. For the CDR3, the DNA is TGTGCCAGCAGTTTAGGGACGCGTATGTACGAGCAGTACTTC.

Only one count was recorded for this clonotype. This sequence may be a read error, since a much larger clone differs from it by one base. The chain carries TRBV5-1 and TRBJ2-2, with 9 bases aligning to TRBD2. Germline V gene data show CDR1 as SGHRS and CDR2 as YFSETQ. The junction had 18 bases not matched to a gene; V was cut back by 6 bases and J by 6 bases. This CDR3 has 18 residues. The CDR3 reads CASTDRNSGGSPAGELFF. CDR3 nucleotides: TGCGCCAGCACAGATCGTAATAGCGGGGGATCTCCCGCCGGGGAGCTGTTTTTT.

This clonotype appeared a few times. This sequence joins TRBV5-1 and TRBJ2-2, with D perhaps being TRBD1 or TRBD2 (5 bases each). V lost 3 bases, J lost 0 bases, and 15 bases lay in between. Germline V gives CDR1 SGHRS, CDR2 YFSETQ. The CDR3 is 17 amino acids. CDR3 amino acids: CASSSNGANANTGELFF. DNA for the CDR3: TGCGCCAGCAGCTCGAACGGGGCTAACGCGAACACCGGGGAGCTGTTTTTT.

This clonotype was counted between two and nine times. The chain links TRBV5-6 to TRBJ2-7; no definite D call. Trimming stripped 0 bases from V and 5 bases from J, with 3 bases between. The germline CDR1 and CDR2 sequences are SGHDT and YYEEEE. CDR3 length: 11 residues. This CDR3 is CASSLGHEQYV. CDR3 sequence (DNA): TGTGCCAGCAGCTTGGGACACGAGCAGTACGTC.

This clonotype was detected only a few times. J is TRBJ1-2 and V is TRBV20-1; D perhaps matches TRBD1 (5 bases). CDR1 and CDR2 (germline): DFQATT, SNEGSKA (reference sequence). V was cut by 3 bases and J by 5 bases, with 25 bases left in between. CDR3 length: 17 residues. The CDR3, as DNA: TGCAGTGCTAGGCCTAGACTCGGGACCATCATTAGATATGGCTACACCTTC. Residues: CSARPRLGTIIRYGYTF.

This clonotype was counted between two and nine times. The chain joins TRBV4-3 to TRBJ1-1; 8 bases match TRBD1. Trimming took 2 bases from V and 6 from J; bases not matched to a gene: 8. Germline CDR1 is LGHNA and CDR2 is YSLEER. The length of the CDR3 is 15 residues. CDR3 DNA sequence: TGCGCCAGCAGCCAATCACCGCTACAGGGGGCTGAAGCTTTCTTT. Translated: CASSQSPLQGAEAFF.

This clonotype has at least ten counts. The chain has TRBV7-9 and TRBJ2-7; D might be TRBD1 or TRBD2, each matching 5 bases. This CDR3 is 13 amino acids long. The V gene lost 5 bases and the J gene lost 3 bases, with 11 bases spanning the gap. In germline, CDR1 is SEHNR, CDR2 FQNEAQ (reference sequence). The CDR3 spells CASSPGQVYEQYF. CDR3 nucleotides: TGTGCCAGCAGCCCGGGGCAGGTCTACGAGCAGTACTTC.

This clonotype was found a few times. V usage is TRBV11-2 and J usage is TRBJ2-2, with 8 bases fitting TRBD1. J lost 3 bases, V lost 1 base, and 1 base had no gene match. Germline CDR1 and CDR2: SGHAT and FQNNGV. This CDR3 spans 15 amino acids. The CDR3 coding sequence is TGTGCCAGCAGCTTAGGGACAGGGTACACCGGGGAGCTGTTTTTT. The encoded protein is CASSLGTGYTGELFF.

In nucleotides, the CDR3 is TGTGCCAGCAGTTACTCGCCGACAGAGAAGGCTGAAGCTTTCTTT. Protein product: CASSYSPTEKAEAFF. V usage is TRBV6-2 or TRBV6-3 and J usage is TRBJ1-1; weak D call: TRBD1 (5 bases). Trimming stripped 0 bases from V and 6 bases from J, with 14 bases between. Germline CDR1 and CDR2: MNHEY and SVGEGT. This CDR3 comprises 15 residues.

This sequence joins TRBV2 and TRBJ2-7; no clear D. Germline V lookup: CDR1 SNHLY, CDR2 FYNNEI. Trimming stripped 2 bases from V and 2 bases from J, with 16 bases between. This CDR3 is built from 16 residues. Written as DNA, the CDR3 is TGTGCCAGCAGTGAAACCCCCCCCCCGTATACCTACGAGCAGTACTTC. As protein: CASSETPPPYTYEQYF.

There are many counts of this clonotype. The chain links TRBV6-5 to TRBJ2-1; D is undetermined. The CDR3 spans 14 residues. The germline gives CDR1 MNHEY, CDR2 SVGAGI. Trimming removed 2 bases from V and 8 bases from J, with 13 bases in between. CDR3 DNA sequence: TGTGCCAGCAGTTACACGGCCCACGGCTATGAGCAGTTCTTC. Translated, it gives CASSYTAHGYEQFF.

This clonotype appeared a few times. The gene calls are TRBV7-9 and TRBJ1-1; D is unclear. CDR3 size: 15 residues. Germline values: CDR1 SEHNR, CDR2 FQNEAQ (reference sequence). Trimming shortened V by 4 bases and J by 5 bases, and 17 bases separated the two germline ends. CDR3 sequence: CASSSAQAGVTEAFF. The CDR3 DNA reads as TGTGCCAGCAGCTCTGCTCAGGCGGGAGTTACTGAAGCTTTCTTT.

This clonotype was picked up many times. J is TRBJ2-1 and V is TRBV5-1; TRBD1 matches at 9 bases. Germline CDR1 reads SGHRS; CDR2 reads YFSETQ. With V trimmed by 7 bases and J by 6 bases, 5 bases remained unmatched. This CDR3 comprises 13 residues. In DNA, the CDR3 is TGCGCCAGCGGGGACAGGGTTTCCAATGAGCAGTTCTTC. This translates into CASGDRVSNEQFF.

This clonotype was counted a few times. V and J are TRBV19 and TRBJ2-5; D is undetermined. CDR3 length equals 15 residues. Germline-derived CDR1 and CDR2 are LNHDA and SQIVND (reference sequence). Trimming removed 3 bases at V and 5 bases at J, with 16 bases between. The CDR3 coding sequence is TGTGCCAGTAGTATTCATCCGATTAGTCTGGAGACCCAGTACTTC. Its protein is CASSIHPISLETQYF.